The sequence of this T cell receptor (beta chain) was determined in a study of T cell changes during pregnancy in multiple sclerosis. Assay used: immunoSEQ multiplex PCR; TCRdb lists only in-frame clones, some missing. Found here are about 59,000 clones, about 93% of them singletons; the top ten hold approximately 2.5%. Germline trimming cut 4 bases from V and 4 bases from J; bases unmatched to any gene: 1. Germline V gene sequence: CDR1 MRHNA, CDR2 SNTAGT. There are 14 residues in the CDR3. Source: CD8+ T cells from peripheral blood mononuclear cells, taken in the third trimester of pregnancy. J is TRBJ2-3 and V is TRBV6-4; 11 nucleotides agree with TRBD2. The clonotype comes from a female donor with multiple sclerosis, enrolled in a pregnancy study. The CDR3 here is CASSVAGGPDTQYF. The CDR3 nucleotides read TGTGCCAGCAGTGTAGCGGGAGGGCCAGATACGCAGTATTTT.